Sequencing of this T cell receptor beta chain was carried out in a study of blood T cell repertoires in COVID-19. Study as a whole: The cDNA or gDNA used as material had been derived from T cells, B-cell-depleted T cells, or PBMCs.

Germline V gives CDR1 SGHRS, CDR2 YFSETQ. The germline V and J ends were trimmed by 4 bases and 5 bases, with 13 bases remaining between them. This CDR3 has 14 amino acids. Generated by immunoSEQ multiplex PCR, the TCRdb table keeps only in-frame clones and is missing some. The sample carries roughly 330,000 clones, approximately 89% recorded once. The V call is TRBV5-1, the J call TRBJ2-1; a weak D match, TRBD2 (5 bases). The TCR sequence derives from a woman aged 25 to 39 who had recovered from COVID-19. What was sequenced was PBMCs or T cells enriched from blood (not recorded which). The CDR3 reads CASSPGGRNNEQFF. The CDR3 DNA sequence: TGCGCCAGCAGCCCAGGCGGGCGGAACAATGAGCAGTTCTTC.